The next 30 T cell receptor beta chains were all read from a single sample in a study of T cell changes during pregnancy in multiple sclerosis. Sequencing was performed with immunoSEQ multiplex PCR; in TCRdb, only in-frame clones are kept and a portion is missing. The sample has 50,000 to 60,000 clones; about 90% are singletons. The source was CD4+ T cells from peripheral blood mononuclear cells, collected in the first trimester of pregnancy. The receptors shown here come from a female donor with multiple sclerosis, enrolled in a pregnancy study.

V gene TRBV6-5 combines with J gene TRBJ2-7, with 7 bases matching TRBD1. Losses at the gene ends were 11 bases for V and 1 base for J; bases not matched to a gene: 8. CDR1 is MNHEY and CDR2 is SVGAGI in the germline V gene. This CDR3 region has 13 residues. This CDR3 reads CAVEDRSSYEQYF. CDR3 nucleotide sequence: TGTGCCGTGGAGGACAGGAGTTCCTACGAGCAGTACTTC.

This clone was counted a single time. This chain connects TRBV19 to TRBJ2-5; weak D call: TRBD2 (6 bases). Deletions cut 3 bases from V and 4 bases from J, with 15 bases between. This CDR3 has 15 amino acids. Germline V gene lookup returns CDR1 LNHDA and CDR2 SQIVND (reference sequence). The CDR3 bases are TGTGCCAGTAGTATTTTGGGGCAGGGAGGAGAGACCCAGTACTTC. Translating gives CASSILGQGGETQYF.

This sequence joins TRBV10-3 and TRBJ1-5, with TRBD1 matching 7 bases. The CDR3 has 14 amino acids. J was trimmed by 4 bases and V by 10 bases; bases with no gene match: 10. Germline lookup yields CDR1 ENHRY and CDR2 SYGVKD. CDR3 sequence: CATTLGGANQPQHF. In nucleotides, the CDR3 is TGTGCCACCACATTAGGGGGCGCGAATCAGCCCCAGCATTTT.

V usage is TRBV4-3 and J usage is TRBJ2-1; 7 nucleotides align to TRBD1. From germline, CDR1 is LGHNA and CDR2 YSLEER. J lost 4 bases, V lost 4 bases, and 4 bases had no gene match. This CDR3 is built from 14 residues. The CDR3 sequence: CASSPRQGYNEQFF. CDR3 in DNA: TGCGCCAGCAGCCCAAGACAGGGTTACAATGAGCAGTTCTTC.

J is TRBJ2-3 and V is TRBV19; 9 bases fit TRBD1. V shed 3 bases and J 0 bases; nucleotides not matched to a gene: 4. CDR3 length equals 16 residues. Per the germline V gene, CDR1 is LNHDA and CDR2 is SQIVND (reference sequence). The CDR3 nucleotides are TGTGCCAGTAGTATCGGGACAGGGAGAAGCACAGATACGCAGTATTTT. Protein product: CASSIGTGRSTDTQYF.

For this clone: Other nucleotide sequences from this sample produce the same CDR3. This chain joins TRBV2 and TRBJ1-1, with 8 nucleotides matching TRBD1. Germline V lookup: CDR1 SNHLY, CDR2 FYNNEI. Trimming cost V 8 bases and J 1 base; bases outside gene matches: 0. This CDR3 spans 12 amino acids. CDR3 nucleotides: TGTGCCAGCGGGACAGGGAACACTGAAGCTTTCTTT. As protein: CASGTGNTEAFF.

The chain carries TRBV5-1 and TRBJ1-1; unclear D gene. Looked up from germline, CDR1 is SGHRS and CDR2 is YFSETQ. V was pared by 3 bases and J by 0 bases, with 6 bases between. The CDR3 runs 13 residues. Here the CDR3 reads CASSSRVNTEAFF. Written as DNA, the CDR3 is TGCGCCAGCAGCTCCCGGGTGAACACTGAAGCTTTCTTT.

The V gene is TRBV19, the J gene TRBJ1-2, with 8 bases aligning to TRBD1. The junction had 16 bases not matched to a gene; V was cut back by 0 bases and J by 7 bases. This CDR3 has 18 residues. The germline gives CDR1 LNHDA, CDR2 SQIVND (reference sequence). The CDR3: CASSIDLWGGTGSGGYTF. Written as DNA, the CDR3 is TGTGCCAGTAGTATAGATCTATGGGGCGGGACAGGCTCTGGTGGCTACACCTTC.

The chain uses TRBV6-5 and TRBJ2-4; tentative D call: TRBD2 (7 bases). V lost 6 bases, J lost 7 bases, and 16 bases lay in between. The germline V gene encodes CDR1 MNHEY and CDR2 SVGAGI. This CDR3 has 14 amino acids. The CDR3 sequence is CASRESGGANIQYF. As DNA, the CDR3 is TGTGCCAGCAGAGAGTCTGGGGGGGCGAACATTCAGTACTTC.

The V and J genes are TRBV7-3 and TRBJ2-1; 7 nucleotides agree with TRBD2. Trimming cost V 2 bases and J 6 bases; bases outside gene matches: 10. This CDR3 comprises 16 residues. From germline, CDR1 is SGHTA and CDR2 FQGTGA. The CDR3 region is CASSLGRELSGNEQFF. The CDR3, as DNA: TGTGCCAGCAGCTTAGGGCGGGAGCTTTCGGGCAATGAGCAGTTCTTC.

The chain uses TRBV7-2 and TRBJ2-1, with TRBD2 matching over 9 bases. Per the germline V gene, CDR1 is SGHTA and CDR2 is FQGNSA. With 5 bases clipped from V and 11 bases from J, the junction kept 7 bases outside the gene matches. This CDR3 has 13 amino acids. The CDR3 region is CASSNNPSGKQFF. The CDR3 DNA is TGTGCCAGCAGCAACAATCCTAGCGGGAAGCAGTTCTTC.

V usage is TRBV7-2 and J usage is TRBJ1-2; D is uncertain. Trimming shortened V by 1 base and J by 3 bases, and 15 bases separated the two germline ends. CDR1 and CDR2 from the germline V gene are SGHTA and FQGNSA. The CDR3 extends over 16 amino acids. The CDR3 sequence is CASSLVFLGRDYGYTF. For the CDR3, the DNA is TGTGCCAGCAGCTTAGTGTTCTTAGGGAGGGACTATGGCTACACCTTC. Complete variable domain (other parts from reference TRBV7-2 and TRBJ1-2): GAGVSQSPSNKVTEKGKDVELRCDPISGHTALYWYRQSLGQGLEFLIYFQGNSAPDKSGLPSDRFSAERTGGSVSTLTIQRTQQEDSAVYLCASSLVFLGRDYGYTFGSGTRLTVV.

J is TRBJ1-6 and V is TRBV5-4; 7 bases fit TRBD1. Germline assignment: CDR1 SGHNT and CDR2 YYREEE (reference sequence). The CDR3 totals 17 residues. V shed 3 bases and J 1 base; nucleotides not matched to a gene: 7. The CDR3 coding sequence is TGTGCCAGCAGCTCATCCCGGGACAGATCCTATAATTCACCCCTCCACTTT. Protein sequence: CASSSSRDRSYNSPLHF.

This clone was observed a handful of times. This chain joins TRBV4-3 and TRBJ1-2; D remains ambiguous. Germline V lookup: CDR1 LGHNA, CDR2 YSLEER. V gave up 2 bases and J gave up 7 bases, with 20 bases separating them. This CDR3 has 16 amino acids. CDR3 DNA sequence: TGCGCCAGCAGCCAAATTATCGAGAGGGCGAGGAGTGGCTACACCTTC. This codes for CASSQIIERARSGYTF.

The chain carries TRBV7-9 and TRBJ2-3; 9 positions match TRBD2. J lost 2 bases, V lost 5 bases, and 8 bases had no gene match. The germline gives CDR1 SEHNR, CDR2 FQNEAQ (reference sequence). The CDR3 is made up of 16 amino acids. CDR3 DNA: TGTGCCAGCAGCCGAGGGACTAGCAGACCCACAGATACGCAGTATTTT. Translation gives CASSRGTSRPTDTQYF.

The chain carries TRBV7-3 and TRBJ1-5; 7 bases are shared with TRBD1. Trimming cost V 5 bases and J 2 bases; bases outside gene matches: 6. CDR3 length: 15 amino acids. Germline values: CDR1 SGHTA, CDR2 FQGTGA. The CDR3 is CASSTDRVGNQPQHF. The CDR3 coding sequence is TGTGCCAGCAGCACCGACAGGGTCGGCAATCAGCCCCAGCATTTT.

The chain employs TRBV7-2 and TRBJ2-1; 15 nucleotides agree with TRBD2. The junction had 8 bases not matched to a gene; V was cut back by 5 bases and J by 9 bases. The CDR3 is 16 residues long. Germline V lookup: CDR1 SGHTA, CDR2 FQGNSA. The DNA of the CDR3 is TGTGCCAGCAGCAGGGGACTAGCGGGGGGAGGGATTGAGCAGTTCTTC. It translates to CASSRGLAGGGIEQFF.

This clone was counted a single time. This chain connects TRBV10-3 to TRBJ2-7, with TRBD1 matching over 10 bases. Germline V lookup: CDR1 ENHRY, CDR2 SYGVKD. CDR3 length: 14 amino acids. V gave up 0 bases and J gave up 6 bases; unmatched junction bases: 2. CDR3 sequence: CAISESRDRGEQYF. The CDR3 DNA follows: TGTGCCATCAGTGAGTCGAGGGACAGGGGCGAGCAGTACTTC.

The V gene is TRBV5-1, the J gene TRBJ1-6; 7 bases are shared with TRBD1. Germline V gene lookup returns CDR1 SGHRS and CDR2 YFSETQ. V shed 4 bases and J 7 bases; nucleotides not matched to a gene: 8. This CDR3 has 15 residues. CDR3 coding DNA: TGCGCCAGCAGCGAAGGGGGCGCGAGGAATTCACCCCTCCACTTT. Translation gives CASSEGGARNSPLHF.

The J gene is TRBJ2-3, the V gene TRBV19, with 10 bases matching TRBD2. The ends lost 5 bases at V and 3 bases at J; junction bases unmatched: 5. The CDR3 runs 15 residues. Germline assignment: CDR1 LNHDA and CDR2 SQIVND (reference sequence). CDR3 loop: CASSRTSGPTDTQYF. CDR3 nucleotides: TGTGCCAGTAGTCGGACTAGCGGACCAACAGATACGCAGTATTTT.

The rearrangement joins TRBV2 to TRBJ2-5, with D possibly being TRBD1 (6 bases). Germline-derived CDR1 and CDR2 are SNHLY and FYNNEI. Trimming removed 5 bases at V and 5 bases at J, with 9 bases between. This CDR3 comprises 12 residues. This CDR3 is CASSRQGETQYF. For the CDR3, the DNA is TGTGCCAGCAGTCGGCAGGGGGAGACCCAGTACTTC.

About this clone: The DNA is omitted, as the CDR3 cannot be located on it reliably, and the CDR3 follows TCRdb's listing. CDR3 in amino acids: CASSQDLTFGANVLTF. This rearrangement joins TRBV14 to TRBJ2-6; the table names TRBD2, a call not compared with the DNA. Germline V gives CDR1 SGHDN, CDR2 FVKESK. 16 amino acids form the CDR3, both terminal residues included.

The chain recombines TRBV7-2 with TRBJ1-5, with 7 bases lining up with TRBD1. The CDR3 length is 14 residues. The junction had 5 bases not matched to a gene; V was cut back by 4 bases and J by 5 bases. CDR1 and CDR2 (germline): SGHTA, FQGNSA. The CDR3 reads CASSYDRVDQPQHF. CDR3 DNA sequence: TGTGCCAGCAGCTATGACAGGGTCGATCAGCCCCAGCATTTT.

The rearrangement links TRBV6-1 to TRBJ2-7; D may be TRBD1 (5 bases). Trimming removed 2 bases from V and 6 bases from J, with 8 bases in between. Germline V CDR1 and CDR2: MNHNS, SASEGT. The CDR3 runs 12 residues. The CDR3, as DNA: TGTGCCAGCAGTGAACAGGGCTTCGAGCAGTACTTC. Translating it yields CASSEQGFEQYF.

This clone was recorded once. The rearrangement links TRBV4-2 to TRBJ2-1, with a weak D call TRBD2 (5 bases). The V and J ends lost 1 base and 10 bases respectively, with 8 bases between them. Germline CDR1 LGHNA, CDR2 YNFKEQ. The CDR3 covers 12 residues. The CDR3 sequence: CASSQGPGEQFF. The CDR3 DNA sequence: TGTGCCAGCAGCCAAGGACCGGGGGAGCAGTTCTTC.

This clone was picked up one time. The CDR3 sequence: CATSPGIYGYTF. In DNA, the CDR3 is TGTGCCACCAGCCCCGGGATCTATGGCTACACCTTC. The V gene is TRBV15, the J gene TRBJ1-2; D ambiguous. Looked up from germline, CDR1 is LNHNV and CDR2 is YYDKDF (reference sequence). Trimming took off 5 bases at V and 4 bases at J, with 8 bases between the two ends. The CDR3 consists of 12 residues.

V is TRBV6-5 and J is TRBJ1-1; the D is unclear. Trimming pared 2 bases from V and 5 bases from J, leaving 15 bases between. The CDR3 has 15 residues. Germline V lookup: CDR1 MNHEY, CDR2 SVGAGI. The CDR3 reads CASSYLDSRGTEAFF. The CDR3 DNA follows: TGTGCCAGCAGTTACCTTGACTCCCGGGGAACTGAAGCTTTCTTT.

This clone appeared once. The J gene is TRBJ2-1, the V gene TRBV6-6; D is possibly TRBD2 (6 bases). CDR1 is MNHNY, CDR2 SVGAGI, per germline (reference sequence). CDR3 length equals 14 residues. V gave up 4 bases and J gave up 5 bases, with 12 bases separating them. The CDR3 is CASSFAGSHNEQFF. The CDR3 coding sequence is TGTGCCAGCAGTTTTGCGGGGTCCCACAATGAGCAGTTCTTC.

CDR3 sequence (DNA): TGTGCCAGCAGCGGGGGACAGTTTGAACCCCTCCACTTT. It encodes CASSGGQFEPLHF. The V and J genes are TRBV6-4 and TRBJ1-6; 7 bases are shared with TRBD1. V was clipped by 6 bases and J by 12 bases; unmatched bases: 8. Germline CDR1 and CDR2: MRHNA and SNTAGT. The CDR3 covers 13 residues.

The V and J genes are TRBV6-5 and TRBJ2-5, with 8 bases lining up with TRBD1. TRBJ2-7 explains the end of the DNA better; the J call may be wrong. CDR1 is MNHEY and CDR2 is SVGAGI in the germline V gene. This CDR3 region has 12 residues. The CDR3 sequence is CASGQGVYEQYF. In DNA, the CDR3 is TGTGCCAGCGGACAGGGTGTCTACGAGCAGTACTTC.